The sequence of this T cell receptor (beta chain) was determined in a study of cytomegalovirus exposure and HLA in healthy donors. Overall study findings and caveats: According to an earlier analysis, most TCR beta V segments yielded productive rearrangements about 90% or about 30% of the time.

Both 60 Vbeta primers and 13 Jbeta primers went into the PCR. TCRdb keeps only in-frame clones here, not all; method: immunoSEQ multiplex PCR. The sample holds about 130,000 clones, approximately 80% seen once. With respect to this clone: What it binds is unknown.

The V end was cut by 3 bases, the J end by 6 bases, with 21 bases between. This CDR3 is built from 16 residues. Germline assignment: CDR1 SGHRS and CDR2 YFSETQ. The rearrangement uses TRBV5-1 and TRBJ1-2; weak D call: TRBD1 (5 bases). The source is a girl aged 2 to 10 in good health and CMV-seronegative. The material sequenced was PBMCs. The CDR3 loop reads CASSWSPEGNLDGYTF. In nucleotides, the CDR3 is TGCGCCAGCAGCTGGTCCCCGGAGGGGAATCTGGATGGCTACACCTTC. Full variable domain (missing parts from reference TRBV5-1 and TRBJ1-2): KAGVTQTPRYLIKTRGQQVTLSCSPISGHRSVSWYQQTPGQGLQFLFEYFSETQRNKGNFPGRFSGRQFSNSRSEMNVSTLELGDSALYLCASSWSPEGNLDGYTFGSGTRLTVV.